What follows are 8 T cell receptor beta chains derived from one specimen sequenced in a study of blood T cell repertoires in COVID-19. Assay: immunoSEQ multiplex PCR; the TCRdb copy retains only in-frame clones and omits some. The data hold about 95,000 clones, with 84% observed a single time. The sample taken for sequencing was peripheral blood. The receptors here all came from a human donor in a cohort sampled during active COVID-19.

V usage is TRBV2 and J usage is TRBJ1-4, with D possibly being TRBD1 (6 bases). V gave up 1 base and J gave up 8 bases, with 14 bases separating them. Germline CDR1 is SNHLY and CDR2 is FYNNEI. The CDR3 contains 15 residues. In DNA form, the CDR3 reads TGTGCCAGCAGTGAAGGCGGGGGGGCAGGCGAAAAACTGTTTTTT. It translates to CASSEGGGAGEKLFF.

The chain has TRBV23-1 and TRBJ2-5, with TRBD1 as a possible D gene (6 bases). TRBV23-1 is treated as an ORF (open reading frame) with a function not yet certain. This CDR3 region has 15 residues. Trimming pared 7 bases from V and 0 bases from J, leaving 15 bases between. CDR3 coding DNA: TGCGCCAGCACCAACACCGCAGGGGACCAAGAGACCCAGTACTTC. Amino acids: CASTNTAGDQETQYF.

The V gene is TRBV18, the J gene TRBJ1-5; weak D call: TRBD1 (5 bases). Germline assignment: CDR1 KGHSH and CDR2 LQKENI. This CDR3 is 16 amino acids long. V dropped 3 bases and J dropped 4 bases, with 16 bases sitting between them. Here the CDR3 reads CASSPQEGATNQPQHF. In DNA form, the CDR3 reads TGTGCCAGCTCACCCCAGGAAGGGGCGACGAATCAGCCCCAGCATTTT.

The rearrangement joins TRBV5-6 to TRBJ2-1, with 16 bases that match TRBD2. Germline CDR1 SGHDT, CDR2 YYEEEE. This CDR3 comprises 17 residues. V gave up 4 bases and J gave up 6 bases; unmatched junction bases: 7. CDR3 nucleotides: TGTGCCAGCAGCATACCGGGACTAGCGGGAGGGGGCAATGAGCAGTTCTTC. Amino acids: CASSIPGLAGGGNEQFF.

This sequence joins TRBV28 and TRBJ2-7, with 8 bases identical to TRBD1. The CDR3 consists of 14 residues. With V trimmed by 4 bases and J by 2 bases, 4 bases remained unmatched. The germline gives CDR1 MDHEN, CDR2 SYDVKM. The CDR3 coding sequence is TGTGCCAGCAGTTCGGGACAGGCTCCCTACGAGCAGTACTTC. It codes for CASSSGQAPYEQYF.

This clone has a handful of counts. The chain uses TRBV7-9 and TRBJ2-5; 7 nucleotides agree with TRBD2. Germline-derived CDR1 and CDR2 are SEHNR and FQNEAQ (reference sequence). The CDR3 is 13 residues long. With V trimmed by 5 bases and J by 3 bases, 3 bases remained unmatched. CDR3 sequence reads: CASSHSGEETQYF. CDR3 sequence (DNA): TGTGCCAGCAGCCACAGCGGGGAAGAGACCCAGTACTTC.

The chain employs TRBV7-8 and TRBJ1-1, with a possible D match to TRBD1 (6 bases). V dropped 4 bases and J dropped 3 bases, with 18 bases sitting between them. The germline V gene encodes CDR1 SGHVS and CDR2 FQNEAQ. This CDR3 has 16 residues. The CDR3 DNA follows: TGTGCCAGCAGCTCGCAAACAGGGAACTTGTACACTGAAGCTTTCTTT. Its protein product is CASSSQTGNLYTEAFF.

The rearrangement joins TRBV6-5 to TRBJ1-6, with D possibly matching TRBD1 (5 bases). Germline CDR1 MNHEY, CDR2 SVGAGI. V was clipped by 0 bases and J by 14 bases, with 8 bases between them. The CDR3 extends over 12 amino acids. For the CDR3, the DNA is TGTGCCAGCAGTTACTCGGGGGGTGCCCTCCACTTT. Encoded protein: CASSYSGGALHF.